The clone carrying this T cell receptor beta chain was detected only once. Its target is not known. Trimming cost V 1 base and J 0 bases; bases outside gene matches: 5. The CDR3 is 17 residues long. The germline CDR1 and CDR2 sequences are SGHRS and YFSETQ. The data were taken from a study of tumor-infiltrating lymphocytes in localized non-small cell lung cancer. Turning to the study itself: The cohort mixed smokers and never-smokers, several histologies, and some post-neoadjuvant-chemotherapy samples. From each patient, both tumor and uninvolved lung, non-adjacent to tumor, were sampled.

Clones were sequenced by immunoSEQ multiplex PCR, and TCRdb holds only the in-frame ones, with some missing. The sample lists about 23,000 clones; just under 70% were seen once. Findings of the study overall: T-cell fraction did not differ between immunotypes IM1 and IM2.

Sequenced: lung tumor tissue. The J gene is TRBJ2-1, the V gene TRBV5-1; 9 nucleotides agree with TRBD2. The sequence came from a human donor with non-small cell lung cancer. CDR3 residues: CASSLTSGRSSYNEQFF. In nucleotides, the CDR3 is TGCGCCAGCAGCTTGACTAGCGGGCGGAGCTCCTACAATGAGCAGTTCTTC.